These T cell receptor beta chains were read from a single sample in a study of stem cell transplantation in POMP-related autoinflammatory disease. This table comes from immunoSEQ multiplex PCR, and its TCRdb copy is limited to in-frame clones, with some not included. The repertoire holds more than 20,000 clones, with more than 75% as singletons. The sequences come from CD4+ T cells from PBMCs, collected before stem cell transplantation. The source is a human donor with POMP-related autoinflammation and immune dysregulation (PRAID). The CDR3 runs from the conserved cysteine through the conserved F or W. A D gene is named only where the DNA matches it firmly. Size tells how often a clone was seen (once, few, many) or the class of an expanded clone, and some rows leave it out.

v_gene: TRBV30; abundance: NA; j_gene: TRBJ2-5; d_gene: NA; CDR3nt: TGTGCCTGGAGTGTCGGGGGAGTGGAGACCCAGTACTTC; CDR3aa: CAWSVGGVETQYF
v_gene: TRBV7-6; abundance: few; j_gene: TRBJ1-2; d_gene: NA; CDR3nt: TGTGCCAGCAGCCAAACAGCCAACTATGGCTACACCTTC; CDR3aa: CASSQTANYGYTF
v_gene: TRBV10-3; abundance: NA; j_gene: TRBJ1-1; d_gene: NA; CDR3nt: TGTGCCATCAGTGAACCCAGGGGAGGGGACACTGAAGCTTTCTTT; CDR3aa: CAISEPRGGDTEAFF
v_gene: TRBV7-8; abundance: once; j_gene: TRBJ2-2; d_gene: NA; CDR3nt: TGTGCCAGCCTTGCGAAGGCCGGGGAGCTGTTTTTT; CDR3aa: CASLAKAGELFF
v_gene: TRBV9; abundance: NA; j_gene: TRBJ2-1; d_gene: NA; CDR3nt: TGTGCCAGCGATTCTGACCAACAAAGTCCGACGAATGAGCAGTTCTTC; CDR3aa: CASDSDQQSPTNEQFF
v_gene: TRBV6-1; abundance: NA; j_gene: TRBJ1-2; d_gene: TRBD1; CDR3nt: TGTGCCAGCAGGGAGACAGGGGGTTATGGCTACACCTTC; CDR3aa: CASRETGGYGYTF
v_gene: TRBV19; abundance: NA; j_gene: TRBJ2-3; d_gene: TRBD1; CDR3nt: TGTGCCAGCGCCCGGGCGGGGACAGGGGGAATCGGTACGCAGTATTTT; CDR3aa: CASARAGTGGIGTQYF
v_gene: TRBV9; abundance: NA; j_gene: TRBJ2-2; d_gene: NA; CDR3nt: TGTGCCAGCAGCCCGGGGTTGGGGAAGCTGTTTTTT; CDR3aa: CASSPGLGKLFF
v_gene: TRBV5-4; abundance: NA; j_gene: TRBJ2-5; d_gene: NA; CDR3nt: TGTGCCACCACGCTCAACCAAGAGACCCAGTACTTC; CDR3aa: CATTLNQETQYF
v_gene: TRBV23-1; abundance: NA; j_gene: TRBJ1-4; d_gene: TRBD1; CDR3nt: TGCGCCAGCAGTCAAGACAGGGCCCGAGAAAAACTGTTTTTT; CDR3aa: CASSQDRAREKLFF
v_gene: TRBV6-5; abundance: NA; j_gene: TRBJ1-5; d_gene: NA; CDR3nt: TGTGCCAGCACCCGTGGGCCCTATAGCAATCAGCCCCAGCATTTT; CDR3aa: CASTRGPYSNQPQHF
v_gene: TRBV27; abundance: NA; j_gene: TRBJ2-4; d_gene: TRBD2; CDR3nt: TGTGCCAGCAGTCCCGGGACTAGGCGCTGGAAAAACATTCAGTACTTC; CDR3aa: CASSPGTRRWKNIQYF
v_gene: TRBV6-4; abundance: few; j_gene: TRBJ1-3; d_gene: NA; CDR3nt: TGTGCCGGCCCGAGGGCTGGAAACACCATATATTTT; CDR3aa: CAGPRAGNTIYF
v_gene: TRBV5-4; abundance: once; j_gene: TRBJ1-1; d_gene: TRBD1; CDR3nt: TGTGCCAGCAGCTACCTCCGGGACAGCGGGGGGAGAAACACTGAAGCTTTCTTT; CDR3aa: CASSYLRDSGGRNTEAFF
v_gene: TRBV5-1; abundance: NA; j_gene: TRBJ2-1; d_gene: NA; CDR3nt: TGCGCCAGCAGCCTATATAATGAGCAGTTCTTC; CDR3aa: CASSLYNEQFF
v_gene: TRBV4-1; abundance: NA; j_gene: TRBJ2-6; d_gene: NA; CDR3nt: TGCGCCAGCAGCCAAACCGGGATCCTAAAAGGGGCCAACGTCCTGACTTTC; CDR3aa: CASSQTGILKGANVLTF
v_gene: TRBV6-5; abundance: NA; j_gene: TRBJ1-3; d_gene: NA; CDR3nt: TGTGCCAGCAGGGCCAGGGGCTCCGGAAACACCATATATTTT; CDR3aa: CASRARGSGNTIYF
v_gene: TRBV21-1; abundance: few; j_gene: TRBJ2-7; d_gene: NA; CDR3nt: TGTGCCAGCAGCAAAGTCGACAATTCCTACGAGCAGTACTTC; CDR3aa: CASSKVDNSYEQYF